One sample yielded the 11 T cell receptor beta chains listed below, sequenced in a study of shared clonotypes between healthy human individuals. The method was immunoSEQ multiplex PCR; TCRdb's version includes in-frame clones alone and lacks a portion of them. The table records approximately 460,000 clones, 77% of them present only once. Source material: PBMCs. The receptors derive from a woman aged 40 to 50 in good health. Some clones in this sample may be carry-over from other donors' samples.

This clone was counted between two and nine times. V gene TRBV5-3 combines with J gene TRBJ2-1; D is unresolved. TRBV5-3 is an ORF, and what it does is uncertain. The ends were cut back, 0 bases at V and 8 bases at J, with 9 bases in the middle. The CDR3 is made up of 13 amino acids. The CDR3 nucleotides read TGTGCCAGAAGCTTGGGGCTATTCTATGAGCAGTTCTTC. As protein: CARSLGLFYEQFF.

V usage is TRBV11-3 and J usage is TRBJ2-1; 11 positions match TRBD2. The germline CDR1 and CDR2 sequences are SGHNT and YENEEA. The V gene end was trimmed by 2 bases and the J gene end by 5 bases; junction bases not matched to a gene: 5. CDR3 length equals 16 residues. CDR3 sequence reads: CASSLQTSGIHNEQFF. Here the CDR3 DNA reads TGTGCCAGCAGCTTACAGACTAGCGGGATTCACAATGAGCAGTTCTTC.

The rearrangement joins TRBV5-1 to TRBJ2-3, with D maybe TRBD2 (6 bases). Per the germline V gene, CDR1 is SGHRS and CDR2 is YFSETQ. This CDR3 is built from 17 residues. V lost 2 bases and J 0 bases, leaving 16 bases between the germline ends. CDR3 DNA: TGCGCCAGCAGCTTCGGGGTGGCGGGGACTAGCACAGATACGCAGTATTTT. Its protein is CASSFGVAGTSTDTQYF.

The CDR3 loop reads CASTGATGNQPQHF. DNA of the CDR3: TGTGCCAGTACCGGGGCGACCGGCAATCAGCCCCAGCATTTT. The chain joins TRBV19 to TRBJ1-5; a weak D match, TRBD1 (5 bases). The CDR3 spans 14 residues. Germline V gene sequence: CDR1 LNHDA, CDR2 SQIVND (reference sequence). V lost 7 bases and J lost 2, with 12 bases in between. The variable domain in full, completed from reference TRBV19 and TRBJ1-5, reads DGGITQSPKYLFRKEGQNVTLSCEQNLNHDAMYWYRQDPGQGLRLIYYSQIVNDFQKGDIAEGYSVSREKKESFPLTVTSAQKNPTAFYLCASTGATGNQPQHFGDGTRLSIL.

This chain links TRBV30 with TRBJ1-6; D may be TRBD1 (5 bases). Germline V CDR1 and CDR2: GTSNPN, SVGIG (reference sequence). Trimming stripped 3 bases from V and 10 bases from J, with 22 bases between. This CDR3 is built from 16 residues. In DNA form, the CDR3 reads TGTGCCTGGAGAGACTTTATCCGGAGACAGAACTCACCCCTCCACTTT. Translating it yields CAWRDFIRRQNSPLHF.

J is TRBJ2-7 and V is TRBV7-8; TRBD2 might be the D (5 bases). CDR1 is SGHVS and CDR2 is FQNEAQ in the germline V gene. This CDR3 spans 16 amino acids. The V gene lost 2 bases and the J gene lost 0 bases, with 14 bases spanning the gap. CDR3 region: CASSLRSSRASYEQYF. In DNA form, the CDR3 reads TGTGCCAGCAGCTTAAGGTCTTCGCGGGCCTCCTACGAGCAGTACTTC.

The J gene is TRBJ2-6, the V gene TRBV25-1; D remains ambiguous. V was shortened by 4 bases and J by 1 base, with 2 bases between the two germline ends. Germline V gene data show CDR1 as MGHDK and CDR2 as SYGVNS. The CDR3 sequence is 13 residues long. DNA of the CDR3: TGTGCCAGCAGTGCATCTGGGGCCAACGTCCTGACTTTC. This translates into CASSASGANVLTF.

The V and J genes are TRBV5-1 and TRBJ2-3; D gene unclear. Trimming took 0 bases from V and 6 from J, leaving 8 bases between them. Germline V gene data show CDR1 as SGHRS and CDR2 as YFSETQ. There are 13 residues in the CDR3. The CDR3 loop is CASSLARWDTQYF. The CDR3 region has the DNA TGCGCCAGCAGCTTGGCCCGTTGGGATACGCAGTATTTT.

The chain joins TRBV13 to TRBJ2-3, with D perhaps matching TRBD2 (5 bases). V dropped 0 bases and J dropped 3 bases, with 16 bases sitting between them. There are 17 residues in the CDR3. Looked up from germline, CDR1 is PRHDT and CDR2 is FYEKMQ (reference sequence). The CDR3 loop is CASSLGGLATTTDTQYF. DNA for the CDR3: TGTGCCAGCAGCTTAGGAGGACTGGCAACGACAACAGATACGCAGTATTTT. Full variable domain (outside the CDR3, taken from reference TRBV13 and TRBJ2-3): AAGVIQSPRHLIKEKRETATLKCYPIPRHDTVYWYQQGPGQDPQFLISFYEKMQSDKGSIPDRFSAQQFSDYHSELNMSSLELGDSALYFCASSLGGLATTTDTQYFGPGTRLTVL.

The chain couples TRBV19 to TRBJ2-7, with 9 bases matching TRBD1. The CDR3 length is 14 residues. Trimming at V came to 10 bases and at J to 5 bases, leaving 12 bases not matched to a gene. CDR1 is LNHDA, CDR2 SQIVND, per germline (reference sequence). This chain's CDR3 is CATMRGQGFDEQYF. DNA of the CDR3: TGTGCCACCATGCGGGGACAGGGTTTCGACGAGCAGTACTTC.

The genes are TRBV5-6 and TRBJ2-3, with 10 bases identical to TRBD1. The V gene's germline CDR1 is SGHDT and CDR2 YYEEEE. This CDR3 comprises 15 residues. The V segment lost 1 base and the J segment 4 bases; nucleotides outside the gene matches: 3. The CDR3 DNA is TGTGCCAGCAGCTTGAGACAGGGGGCGTCAGATACGCAGTATTTT. Residues: CASSLRQGASDTQYF.